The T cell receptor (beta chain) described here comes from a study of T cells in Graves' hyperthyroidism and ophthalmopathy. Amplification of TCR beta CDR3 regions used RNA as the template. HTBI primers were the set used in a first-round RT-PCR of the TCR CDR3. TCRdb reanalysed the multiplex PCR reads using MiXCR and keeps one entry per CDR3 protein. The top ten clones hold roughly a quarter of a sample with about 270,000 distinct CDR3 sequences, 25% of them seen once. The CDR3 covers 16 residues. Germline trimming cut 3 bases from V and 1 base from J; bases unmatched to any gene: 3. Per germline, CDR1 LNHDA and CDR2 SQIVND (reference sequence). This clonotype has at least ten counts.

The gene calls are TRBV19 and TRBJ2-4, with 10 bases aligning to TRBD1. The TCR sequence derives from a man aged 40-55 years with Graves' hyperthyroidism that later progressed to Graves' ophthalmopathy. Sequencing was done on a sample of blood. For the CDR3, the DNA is TGTGCCAGTAGTATTCGGACAGGGGGGGCCAAAAACATTCAGTACTTC. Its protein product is CASSIRTGGAKNIQYF.